The 17 T cell receptor beta chains below all came from one sample that was sequenced in a study of T cells in tumors after PD-1 blockade. Only in-frame clones appear in the TCRdb table, and some are missing; sequencing was by immunoSEQ multiplex PCR. The profile covers 30,000 to 40,000 clones, with just under 80% appearing a single time and around 35% taken by the ten largest. The sample in question was PBMCs, obtained before anti-PD-1 treatment. The receptors derive from a human donor with basal cell carcinoma.

The count of this clone is one. The chain is built from TRBV7-2 and TRBJ1-1; the D is unclear. The CDR3 has 11 amino acids. Looked up from germline, CDR1 is SGHTA and CDR2 is FQGNSA. The V end was cut by 5 bases, the J end by 7 bases, with 8 bases between. The chain's CDR3 is CASSTGFEAFF. The CDR3 DNA sequence: TGTGCCAGCAGCACGGGATTTGAAGCTTTCTTT.

The V call is TRBV7-3, the J call TRBJ2-2, with TRBD1 identical over 7 bases. The CDR3 is 15 amino acids. Germline-derived CDR1 and CDR2 are SGHTA and FQGTGA. V was clipped by 4 bases and J by 4 bases; unmatched bases: 6. The CDR3 coding sequence is TGTGCCAGCAGCTCACAGGGGACGGGCACCGGGGAGCTGTTTTTT. This codes for CASSSQGTGTGELFF.

J is TRBJ1-2 and V is TRBV7-9; D gene unclear. The CDR3 loop spans 16 amino acids. The V gene's germline CDR1 is SEHNR and CDR2 FQNEAQ (reference sequence). V lost 5 bases to trimming and J lost 0 bases, with 16 bases between them. The CDR3 here is CASSPNRVHSNYGYTF. The CDR3 coding sequence is TGTGCCAGCAGCCCCAATCGGGTACATTCTAACTATGGCTACACCTTC.

The rearrangement joins TRBV7-9 to TRBJ2-7; TRBD1 or TRBD2 may be the D gene (5 bases each). Trimming left V 7 bases short and J 4 bases short, with 17 bases between. The germline V gene has CDR1 SEHNR and CDR2 FQNEAQ (reference sequence). The CDR3 runs to 14 residues. CDR3 loop: CASTPGTPRYEQYF. The CDR3 coding sequence is TGTGCCAGCACCCCCGGGACCCCCCGGTACGAGCAGTACTTC.

The rearrangement links TRBV24-1 to TRBJ2-5, with 7 bases that match TRBD1. The V gene's germline CDR1 is KGHDR and CDR2 SFDVKD. J lost 5 bases, V lost 8 bases, and 4 bases had no gene match. The CDR3 is made up of 12 amino acids. CDR3: CATTDRDETQYF. As DNA, the CDR3 is TGTGCCACCACTGACAGGGATGAGACCCAGTACTTC.

Only one count was recorded for this clone. The chain joins TRBV19 to TRBJ1-5, with TRBD1 matching over 9 bases. Looked up from germline, CDR1 is LNHDA and CDR2 is SQIVND (reference sequence). V trimming: 4 bases; J trimming: 5 bases; junction bases outside the gene matches: 9. This CDR3 region has 16 residues. CDR3 residues: CASSTSHRGQDQPQHF. The CDR3 DNA is TGTGCCAGTAGTACCTCTCACAGGGGGCAGGATCAGCCCCAGCATTTT.

The chain has TRBV7-3 and TRBJ2-1; D remains ambiguous. Germline V gene sequence: CDR1 SGHTA, CDR2 FQGTGA. With 5 bases removed from V and 8 bases from J, the gap between germline ends came to 16 bases. CDR3 length: 14 amino acids. For the CDR3, the DNA is TGTGCCAGCAGCCCCTCTATGGCCCCGGATGAGCAGTTCTTC. It codes for CASSPSMAPDEQFF.

J is TRBJ2-4 and V is TRBV5-8, with 8 bases aligning to TRBD2. CDR1 is SGHTS and CDR2 is YDEGEE in the germline V gene. The junction had 19 bases not matched to a gene; V was cut back by 7 bases and J by 7 bases. The CDR3 runs to 17 residues. The CDR3 loop reads CASSAGGRGASGNIQYF. The CDR3 DNA sequence: TGTGCCAGCTCTGCCGGTGGGCGGGGGGCGAGTGGCAACATTCAGTACTTC.

The chain has TRBV9 and TRBJ2-2; TRBD2 aligns across 9 bases. Germline CDR1 SGDLS, CDR2 YYNGEE. This CDR3 contains 15 residues. Trimming at V came to 5 bases and at J to 4 bases, leaving 6 bases not matched to a gene. The CDR3 bases are TGTGCCAGCAGTGCAATAGCGGGGGCCACCGGGGAGCTGTTTTTT. As protein: CASSAIAGATGELFF.

The chain is built from TRBV19 and TRBJ2-5; D possibly corresponds to TRBD2 (5 bases). The germline V gene encodes CDR1 LNHDA and CDR2 SQIVND (reference sequence). V was cut by 4 bases and J by 0 bases, with 9 bases left in between. CDR3 size: 14 residues. The CDR3, as DNA: TGTGCCAGTAGTACGGGGTCGGACCAAGAGACCCAGTACTTC. This sequence encodes CASSTGSDQETQYF.

The V and J genes are TRBV27 and TRBJ2-7; TRBD2 might be the D (5 bases). The germline V gene encodes CDR1 MNHEY and CDR2 SMNVEV (reference sequence). The germline V and J ends were trimmed by 5 bases and 6 bases, with 14 bases remaining between them. This CDR3 has 13 residues. The CDR3 is CASSASRRLEQYF. The CDR3 DNA follows: TGTGCCAGCAGTGCCTCCAGGAGGCTCGAGCAGTACTTC.

The V call is TRBV14, the J call TRBJ1-1; no definite D call. This CDR3 comprises 13 residues. V was clipped by 4 bases and J by 3 bases, with 9 bases between them. Germline V gene data show CDR1 as SGHDN and CDR2 as FVKESK. The CDR3 coding sequence is TGTGCCAGCAGCCTTGAGGCTTACACTGAAGCTTTCTTT. This encodes CASSLEAYTEAFF.

The V gene is TRBV27, the J gene TRBJ1-1; TRBD1 matches at 7 bases. The CDR3 length is 16 residues. Germline CDR1 and CDR2: MNHEY and SMNVEV (reference sequence). Unmatched junction bases numbered 8, after V lost 4 bases and J lost 0 bases. CDR3: CASSSPPGTVNTEAFF. The CDR3 nucleotides read TGTGCCAGCAGTTCTCCCCCTGGGACAGTGAACACTGAAGCTTTCTTT.

This chain links TRBV5-6 with TRBJ2-1; 11 nucleotides match TRBD2. Germline V CDR1 and CDR2: SGHDT, YYEEEE. With 1 base clipped from V and 7 bases from J, the junction kept 4 bases outside the gene matches. This CDR3 contains 15 residues. The CDR3 nucleotides read TGTGCCAGCAGCTTGCTAGCGGGAGGTGGGAATGAGCAGTTCTTC. This codes for CASSLLAGGGNEQFF. Looking up the rest from reference TRBV5-6 and TRBJ2-1 gives the full variable domain: DAGVTQSPTHLIKTRGQQVTLRCSPKSGHDTVSWYQQALGQGPQFIFQYYEEEERQRGNFPDRFSGHQFPNYSSELNVNALLLGDSALYLCASSLLAGGGNEQFFGPGTRLTVL.

V and J are TRBV20-1 and TRBJ2-3, with a weak D call TRBD1 (6 bases). The V gene's germline CDR1 is DFQATT and CDR2 SNEGSKA (reference sequence). This CDR3 has 12 amino acids. Trimming took 3 bases from V and 4 from J, leaving 8 bases between them. CDR3 region: CSASQGPDTQYF. In nucleotides, the CDR3 is TGCAGTGCTAGTCAGGGGCCAGATACGCAGTATTTT.

V gene TRBV7-2 combines with J gene TRBJ2-7; 7 nucleotides align to TRBD1. The CDR3 is made up of 16 amino acids. Trimming took 5 bases from V and 2 from J; bases not matched to a gene: 12. In germline, CDR1 is SGHTA, CDR2 FQGNSA. The CDR3 is CASSPSKGTEAYEQYF. CDR3 coding DNA: TGTGCCAGCAGCCCCTCTAAGGGGACAGAGGCCTACGAGCAGTACTTC.

The table lists this clone with a few counts. The CDR3 spells CASRTGNQPQHF. In DNA, the CDR3 is TGTGCCAGCAGGACGGGCAATCAGCCCCAGCATTTT. The J gene is TRBJ1-5, the V gene TRBV6-5, with D hard to call. V dropped 6 bases and J dropped 2 bases, with 5 bases sitting between them. The germline V gene encodes CDR1 MNHEY and CDR2 SVGAGI. The CDR3 is 12 amino acids.